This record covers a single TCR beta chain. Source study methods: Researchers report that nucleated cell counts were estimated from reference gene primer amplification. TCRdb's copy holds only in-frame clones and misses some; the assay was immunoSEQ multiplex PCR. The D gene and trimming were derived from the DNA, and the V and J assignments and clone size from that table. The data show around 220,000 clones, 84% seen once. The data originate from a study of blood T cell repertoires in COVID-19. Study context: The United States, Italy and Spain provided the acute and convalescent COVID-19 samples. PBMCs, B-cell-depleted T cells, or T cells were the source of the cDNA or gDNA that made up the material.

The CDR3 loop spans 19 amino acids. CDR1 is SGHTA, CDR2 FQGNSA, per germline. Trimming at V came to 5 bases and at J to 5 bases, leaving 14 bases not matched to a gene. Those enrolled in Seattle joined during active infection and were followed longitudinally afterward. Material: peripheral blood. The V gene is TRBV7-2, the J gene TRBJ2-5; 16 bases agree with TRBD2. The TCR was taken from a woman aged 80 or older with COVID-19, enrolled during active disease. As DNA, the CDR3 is TGTGCCAGCAGCCTCGGGACTAGCGGGGGGGCCTTATCCCGGGAGACCCAGTACTTC. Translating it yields CASSLGTSGGALSRETQYF.